This TCR beta chain was recovered during a study of blood T cell repertoires in COVID-19. Whole-study context: From the United States, Italy and Spain came samples of acute and convalescent COVID-19. Sample material is recorded as cDNA or gDNA derived from T cells, B-cell-depleted T cells, or PBMCs.

CDR3 size: 15 residues. V was cut by 5 bases and J by 3 bases, with 14 bases left in between. In germline, CDR1 is LNHDA, CDR2 SQIVND (reference sequence). Per the authors' pipeline: Estimates of nucleated cell counts were drawn from the amplification of reference gene primers. TCRdb's copy holds only in-frame clones and misses some; the assay was immunoSEQ multiplex PCR. For V, J and clone size, that table is used; D and trimming come from the DNA. The table has around 5,500 clones, roughly nine tenths seen once. The sequence derives from a human donor in a cohort sampled during active COVID-19. Sequencing was carried out using peripheral blood. The rearrangement links TRBV19 to TRBJ1-5, with a possible D match to TRBD1 (5 bases). CDR3 nucleotides: TGTGCCAGTAGTCGGGGGAATAGCGCCAATCAGCCCCAGCATTTT. Translating gives CASSRGNSANQPQHF. The full variable domain, completed using reference TRBV19 and TRBJ1-5, is DGGITQSPKYLFRKEGQNVTLSCEQNLNHDAMYWYRQDPGQGLRLIYYSQIVNDFQKGDIAEGYSVSREKKESFPLTVTSAQKNPTAFYLCASSRGNSANQPQHFGDGTRLSIL.